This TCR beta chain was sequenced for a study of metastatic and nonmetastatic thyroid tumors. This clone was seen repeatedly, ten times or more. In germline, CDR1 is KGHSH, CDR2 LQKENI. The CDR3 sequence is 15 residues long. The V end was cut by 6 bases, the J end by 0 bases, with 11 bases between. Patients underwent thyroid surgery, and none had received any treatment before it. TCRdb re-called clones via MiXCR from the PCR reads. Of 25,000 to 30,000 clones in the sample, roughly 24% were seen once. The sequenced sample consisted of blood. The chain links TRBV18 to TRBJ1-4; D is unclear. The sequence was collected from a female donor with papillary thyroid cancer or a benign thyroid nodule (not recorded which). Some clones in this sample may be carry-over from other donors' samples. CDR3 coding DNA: TGTGCCAGCTCCCAGACGCTTGCAACTAATGAAAAACTGTTTTTT. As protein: CASSQTLATNEKLFF. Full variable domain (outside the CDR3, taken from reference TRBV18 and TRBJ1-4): NAGVMQNPRHLVRRRGQEARLRCSPMKGHSHVYWYRQLPEEGLKFMVYLQKENIIDESGMPKERFSAEFPKEGPSILRIQQVVRGDSAAYFCASSQTLATNEKLFFGSGTQLSVL.